The TCR beta chain under discussion was sequenced for a study of Ad26.COV2.S vaccination and SARS-CoV-2 variants. Regarding treatment: about 20 received Ad26.COV2.S at low or high dose, single or two shots; about 5 received placebo; per-sample allocation not given. Sample collection was performed on day 63 after the first vaccine or placebo injection. Sequencing used immunoSEQ multiplex PCR; TCRdb keeps in-frame clones, though not all of them. This table has 410,000 or so clones, over 80% appearing once. The origin of this receptor is a person between 18 and 65 years old who received the Ad26.COV2.S COVID-19 vaccine or a placebo. The sequenced sample was peripheral blood, obtained in a trial of Ad26.COV2.S vaccine versus placebo.

The CDR3 loop reads CASSYRQGAGEKLFF. For the CDR3, the DNA is TGTGCCAGTAGTTACCGACAGGGAGCGGGTGAAAAACTGTTTTTT. The V and J genes are TRBV19 and TRBJ1-4; TRBD1 matches at 7 bases. The trim removed 5 bases at V and 7 bases at J, leaving 10 bases unmatched. This CDR3 has 15 amino acids. From germline, CDR1 is LNHDA and CDR2 SQIVND (reference sequence).